Shown below are 5 T cell receptor beta chains from a single sample sequenced in a study of shared clonotypes between healthy human individuals. Repertoires were generated with immunoSEQ multiplex PCR, while TCRdb's copy carries only in-frame clones and drops some. Here the sample spans about 2.3 million clones, approximately 90% being singletons. What was sequenced was naive CD4+ T cells from PBMCs. Noted subset: CD45RA+ positively selected. The receptor set was obtained from a man younger than 35 in good health. Some clones in this sample may be carry-over from other donors' samples.

The genes are TRBV2 and TRBJ1-5; TRBD1 might be the D (6 bases). V shed 6 bases and J shed 9 bases, with 18 bases lying between them. The CDR3 consists of 14 residues. Germline values: CDR1 SNHLY, CDR2 FYNNEI. CDR3 in DNA: TGTGCCAGCAGCCTAAGGTCCCTAGGGGGGCCCCAGCATTTT. It specifies CASSLRSLGGPQHF.

This rearrangement joins TRBV28 to TRBJ2-7; D not certain. The ends were cut back, 5 bases at V and 0 bases at J, with 11 bases in the middle. There are 14 residues in the CDR3. Germline lookup yields CDR1 MDHEN and CDR2 SYDVKM. Here the CDR3 DNA reads TGTGCCAGCAGTCGAACCCGGGTCTCCTACGAGCAGTACTTC. It yields the protein CASSRTRVSYEQYF.

The chain carries TRBV29-1 and TRBJ2-7; maybe TRBD1 (6 bases). The V gene lost 4 bases and the J gene lost 7 bases, with 20 bases spanning the gap. The germline V gene encodes CDR1 SQVTM and CDR2 ANQGSEA. The CDR3 length is 14 residues. CDR3 region: CSVGGRAGLGEQYF. CDR3 nucleotides: TGCAGCGTTGGGGGGCGGGCAGGCCTTGGGGAGCAGTACTTC.

The V call is TRBV7-9, the J call TRBJ2-3; a possible D gene is TRBD2 (6 bases). The CDR3 extends over 16 amino acids. Germline loops: CDR1 SEHNR, CDR2 FQNEAQ (reference sequence). V lost 1 base and J lost 2, with 13 bases in between. This CDR3 is CASSLGGSGATDTQYF. CDR3 DNA: TGTGCCAGCAGCTTAGGTGGTAGCGGAGCCACAGATACGCAGTATTTT. The entire variable domain, with the rest obtained from reference TRBV7-9 and TRBJ2-3, is as follows: DTGVSQNPRHKITKRGQNVTFRCDPISEHNRLYWYRQTLGQGPEFLTYFQNEAQLEKSRLLSDRFSAERPKGSFSTLEIQRTEQGDSAMYLCASSLGGSGATDTQYFGPGTRLTVL.

The chain uses TRBV7-2 and TRBJ2-1; D is unresolved. Germline CDR1 reads SGHTA; CDR2 reads FQGNSA. The CDR3 extends over 13 amino acids. Deletions cut 3 bases from V and 9 bases from J, with 12 bases between. CDR3 protein: CASSLGILGEQFF. CDR3 in DNA: TGTGCCAGCAGCTTGGGGATCCTGGGTGAGCAGTTCTTC.